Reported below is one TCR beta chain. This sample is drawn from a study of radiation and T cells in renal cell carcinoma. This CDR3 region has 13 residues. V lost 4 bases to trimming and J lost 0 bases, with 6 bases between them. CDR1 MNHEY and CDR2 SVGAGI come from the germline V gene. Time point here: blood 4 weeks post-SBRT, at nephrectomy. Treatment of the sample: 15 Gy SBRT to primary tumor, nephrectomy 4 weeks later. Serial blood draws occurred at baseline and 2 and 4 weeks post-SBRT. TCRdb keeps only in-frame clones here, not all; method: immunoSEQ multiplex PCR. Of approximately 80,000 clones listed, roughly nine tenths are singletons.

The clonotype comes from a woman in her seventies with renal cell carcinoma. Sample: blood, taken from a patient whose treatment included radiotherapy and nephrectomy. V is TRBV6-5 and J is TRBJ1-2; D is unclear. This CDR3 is CASSFGANYGYTF. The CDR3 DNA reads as TGTGCCAGCAGTTTCGGGGCTAACTATGGCTACACCTTC.